This TCR beta chain was recovered during a study of shared clonotypes between healthy human individuals. Study summary: Each donor contributed plates that comprised three CD4 naive, three CD4 memory, two CD8 naive and one CD8 memory. Findings and caveats of the study: Across subsets, estimated richness was generally greater for naive than for memory populations.

A few counts support this clone. The antigen is not known. CDR3 length: 15 amino acids. Deletions cut 3 bases from V and 7 bases from J, with 16 bases between. The germline V gene has CDR1 LNHDA and CDR2 SQIVND (reference sequence). Using immunoSEQ multiplex PCR, the repertoire was profiled, and TCRdb retains in-frame clones only, with some absent. The sample holds 650,000 to 750,000 clones; approximately 75% are singletons and the top ten take 1.8%. The sample was memory CD4+ T cells sorted from blood. Subset specified: CD45RA-negative fraction. This chain links TRBV19 with TRBJ2-1; tentatively, D is TRBD2 (5 bases). The TCR comes from a woman under 40 in good health. CDR3 loop: CASSISVATNNEQFF. The CDR3 DNA reads TGTGCCAGTAGTATCTCAGTAGCGACTAATAATGAGCAGTTCTTC.